Below are 10 T cell receptor beta chains sequenced from a single sample in a study of blood T cells in healthy people across ages. The use of a sample-barcoded 5' primer and a J-beta primer mix characterized a second PCR of about 6 to 12 cycles. One entry per CDR3 protein, called by TCRdb with MiXCR from the 5' RACE reads. The sample yields about 1.4 million distinct CDR3 sequences, 59% seen once. The sample taken for sequencing was blood. The source is a man aged 18 to 30 in good health.

This chain connects TRBV12-5 to TRBJ2-7; TRBD2 matches 9 bases. This CDR3 has 17 residues. From germline, CDR1 is LGHNT and CDR2 FRNRAP. V was pared by 9 bases and J by 2 bases, with 17 bases of the junction left unmatched. The CDR3 sequence is CASHGFEATSGTYEQYF. CDR3 coding DNA: TGTGCTAGCCATGGTTTCGAGGCGACTAGCGGTACCTACGAGCAGTACTTC.

The chain uses TRBV15 and TRBJ2-7, with D tentatively TRBD1 (5 bases). The CDR3 is 18 residues long. V lost 1 base and J 2 bases, leaving 21 bases between the germline ends. Germline CDR1 is LNHNV and CDR2 is YYDKDF (reference sequence). For the CDR3, the DNA is TGTGCCACCAGCAGAGTTGCCCAGTCGGCAGGGATCACCTACGAGCAGTACTTC. It yields the protein CATSRVAQSAGITYEQYF.

This clonotype was detected a few times. This chain's CDR3 is CSVDGSISGNTIYF. The CDR3 DNA reads TGCAGCGTTGACGGCAGCATCTCTGGAAACACCATATATTTT. V gene TRBV29-1 combines with J gene TRBJ1-3; D remains ambiguous. V dropped 3 bases and J dropped 0 bases, with 9 bases sitting between them. Per germline, CDR1 SQVTM and CDR2 ANQGSEA. CDR3 length: 14 amino acids.

This clonotype was detected only a few times. This chain joins TRBV20-1 and TRBJ2-3; 8 bases are a match to TRBD1. The CDR3 is 19 amino acids. From germline, CDR1 is DFQATT and CDR2 SNEGSKA (reference sequence). V shed 3 bases, J shed 2 bases, and the junction held 19 bases outside the gene matches. The DNA for the CDR3 is TGCAGTGCTAGTGACCCGCGTAGAACAGGGGGTGGCGACACAGATACGCAGTATTTT. It specifies CSASDPRRTGGGDTDTQYF.

The chain couples TRBV11-2 to TRBJ2-1; D gene unclear. Germline CDR1 is SGHAT and CDR2 is FQNNGV. Deletions cut 6 bases from V and 8 bases from J, with 14 bases between. CDR3 length: 13 amino acids. CDR3 protein: CASSVASIDEQFF. The CDR3 nucleotides read TGTGCCAGCAGTGTGGCTAGTATCGATGAGCAGTTCTTC.

The V gene is TRBV7-9, the J gene TRBJ2-3; a possible D gene is TRBD1 (6 bases). V lost 1 base, J lost 2 bases, and 10 bases lay in between. The CDR3 runs to 15 residues. The germline V gene has CDR1 SEHNR and CDR2 FQNEAQ (reference sequence). As DNA, the CDR3 is TGTGCCAGCAGCTTAGTGGGGGACAACACAGATACGCAGTATTTT. As protein: CASSLVGDNTDTQYF.

The CDR3 DNA is TGCAGTGCTAGAAACTTGGATACGCAGTATTTT. This sequence encodes CSARNLDTQYF. The chain employs TRBV20-1 and TRBJ2-3; D unclear. Germline V CDR1 and CDR2: DFQATT, SNEGSKA (reference sequence). Deletions cut 2 bases from V and 6 bases from J, with 6 bases between. The CDR3 is made up of 11 amino acids.

The gene calls are TRBV6-2 or TRBV6-3 and TRBJ1-5; D may be TRBD1 (5 bases). This CDR3 spans 16 amino acids. Germline lookup yields CDR1 MNHEY and CDR2 SVGEGT. V lost 2 bases and J 1 base, leaving 12 bases between the germline ends. This chain's CDR3 is CASSYRSRDSNQPQHF. The CDR3 region has the DNA TGTGCCAGCAGTTACCGAAGCAGGGACAGCAATCAGCCCCAGCATTTT.

The chain recombines TRBV28 with TRBJ1-2; tentatively, D is TRBD1 (6 bases). The CDR3 has 15 amino acids. The germline V and J ends were trimmed by 10 bases and 8 bases, with 26 bases remaining between them. Germline V gives CDR1 MDHEN, CDR2 SYDVKM. The CDR3 loop is CAIQDMGGSYRGYTF. The CDR3 DNA reads as TGTGCCATCCAAGATATGGGGGGCTCCTATAGAGGCTACACCTTC.

This clonotype has a handful of counts. The V call is TRBV7-2, the J call TRBJ2-3, with 11 bases that match TRBD2. This CDR3 has 16 amino acids. The trim removed 4 bases at V and 0 bases at J, leaving 3 bases unmatched. Germline V lookup: CDR1 SGHTA, CDR2 FQGNSA. CDR3 residues: CASSSTSGGSTDTQYF. The CDR3 DNA reads as TGTGCCAGCAGCTCCACTAGCGGGGGAAGCACAGATACGCAGTATTTT.